The present entry profiles one TCR beta chain with its context. The sample originates from a study of regulatory T cells in long-lasting Graves disease. CDR3-region Arm-PCR and iRepertoire HTBI primers produced the TCR beta libraries. TCRdb independently ran MiXCR on the multiplex PCR reads; one entry per CDR3 protein. The profile covers hundreds of thousands of distinct CDR3 sequences, with around 17% appearing a single time and approximately 18% taken by the ten largest. CDR1 DFQATT and CDR2 SNEGSKA come from the germline V gene (reference sequence). V lost 3 bases and J lost 3; bases outside the gene matches: 5. The CDR3 spans 14 residues. Time point indicated: newly diagnosed GD, antithyroid drugs for less than 3 months. The TCR library was made from RNA that had been extracted from PBMCs in TRIzol. Patients all came to the study from an endocrinology department in Xi'an, China. The sample also formed part of further work on T cells in Graves' hyperthyroidism and ophthalmopathy. That paper notes: First-round RT-PCR targeting the TCR CDR3 was performed with the HTBI primer set. In the blood, most expanded thyroid clonotypes above 0.001 appeared as well. Ophthalmopathy prediction by the model preceded onset by a median roughly 6 months.

The sequence was obtained from a woman in her twenties or thirties with Graves disease. This rearrangement joins TRBV20-1 to TRBJ1-1; 9 nucleotides line up with TRBD1. The specimen comprised peripheral blood mononuclear cells (PBMCs), sampled at new diagnosis, from a patient treated with antithyroid drugs. The CDR3 sequence is CSASGQGRYTEAFF. The CDR3 region has the DNA TGCAGTGCTAGCGGACAGGGGCGGTACACTGAAGCTTTCTTT.